This TCR beta chain was retrieved from a study of OX40 agonist ivuxolimab in advanced cancers. Across the whole study: Subjects had a mean age of around 60 years, with a range of about 23 to 90; roughly 80% were male. General observations from the study: Individuals who were partial responders at 0.1-3.0 mg/kg had clonal expansion that ranked among the lowest.

Using immunoSEQ multiplex PCR, the repertoire was profiled, and TCRdb retains in-frame clones only, with some absent. The sample has 25,000 to 30,000 clones; about 90% are singletons. To note about this clone: What it binds is not known.

Germline V gene sequence: CDR1 SEHNR, CDR2 FQNEAQ (reference sequence). Between the trimmed V and J ends, which lost 5 bases and 0 bases, there was a span of 5 bases. The CDR3 covers 14 residues. Systemic immunosuppression or autoimmune disease history was grounds to exclude patients. The chain uses TRBV7-9 and TRBJ1-6; D remains unclear. The source was CD4+ or CD8+ T cells sorted from blood, collected in a trial of the OX40 agonist ivuxolimab. This receptor was identified in an adult with an advanced solid tumor such as melanoma, head and neck, liver or kidney cancer. This CDR3 is CASSPSSYNSPLHF. Written as DNA, the CDR3 is TGTGCCAGCAGCCCGAGCTCCTATAATTCACCCCTCCACTTT.